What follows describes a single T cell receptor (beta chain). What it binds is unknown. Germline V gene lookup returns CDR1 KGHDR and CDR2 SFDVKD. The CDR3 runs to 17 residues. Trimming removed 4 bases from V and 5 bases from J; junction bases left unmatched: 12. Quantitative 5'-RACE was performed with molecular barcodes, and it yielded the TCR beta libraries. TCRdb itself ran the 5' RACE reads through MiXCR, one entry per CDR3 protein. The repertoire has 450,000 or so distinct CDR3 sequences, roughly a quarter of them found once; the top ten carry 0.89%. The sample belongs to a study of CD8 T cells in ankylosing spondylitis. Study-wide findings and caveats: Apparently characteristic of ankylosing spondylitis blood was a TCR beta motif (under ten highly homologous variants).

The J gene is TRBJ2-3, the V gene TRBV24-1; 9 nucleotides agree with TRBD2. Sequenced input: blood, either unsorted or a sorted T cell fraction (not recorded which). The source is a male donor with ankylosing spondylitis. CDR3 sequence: CATSEGLAGGPLDTQYF. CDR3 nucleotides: TGTGCCACCAGTGAGGGCTTGGCGGGAGGGCCGTTAGATACGCAGTATTTT.